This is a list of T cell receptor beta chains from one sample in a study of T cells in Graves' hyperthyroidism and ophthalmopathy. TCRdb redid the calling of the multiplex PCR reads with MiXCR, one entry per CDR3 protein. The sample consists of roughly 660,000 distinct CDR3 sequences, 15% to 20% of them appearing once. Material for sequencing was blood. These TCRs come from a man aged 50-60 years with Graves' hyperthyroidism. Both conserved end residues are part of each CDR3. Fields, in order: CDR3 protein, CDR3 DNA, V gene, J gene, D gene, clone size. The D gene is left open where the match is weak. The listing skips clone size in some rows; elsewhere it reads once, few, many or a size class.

CASSLWALGGSSGNTIYF	TGTGCCAGCAGTTTATGGGCCCTCGGGGGAAGCTCTGGAAACACCATATATTTT	TRBV28	TRBJ1-3	-	many
CASSFVQGFNEKLFF	TGTGCCAGCAGTTTTGTACAGGGGTTTAATGAAAAACTGTTTTTT	TRBV6-1	TRBJ1-4	TRBD1	many
CASSGGRVQLETQYF	TGTGCCAGCAGTGGGGGCAGGGTTCAATTGGAGACCCAGTACTTC	TRBV2	TRBJ2-5	-	many
CSVTSYQETQYF	TGCAGCGTAACTAGTTACCAAGAGACCCAGTACTTC	TRBV29-1	TRBJ2-5	-	-
CASSLYSESREQYF	TGTGCCAGCAGTTTATACTCTGAGTCCAGGGAGCAGTACTTC	TRBV28	TRBJ2-7	-	many
CAWIRASGTDTQYF	TGTGCCTGGATCCGGGCTAGCGGCACAGATACGCAGTATTTT	TRBV30	TRBJ2-3	-	-
CSASPGTVNYGYTF	TGCAGTGCTAGTCCCGGGACGGTAAACTATGGCTACACCTTC	TRBV20-1	TRBJ1-2	-	few
CASRGQGYEQYF	TGTGCCAGCAGGGGACAGGGCTACGAGCAGTACTTC	TRBV28	TRBJ2-7	TRBD1	many
CSAREGQSDEQYF	TGCAGTGCTAGAGAGGGACAGAGTGACGAGCAGTACTTC	TRBV20-1	TRBJ2-7	TRBD1	few
CASSTRQGTDTQYF	TGTGCCAGCAGCACACGACAGGGGACAGATACGCAGTATTTT	TRBV7-9	TRBJ2-3	TRBD1	-
CATSDGRGALSEQFF	TGTGCCACCAGTGATGGAAGGGGCGCGTTAAGTGAGCAGTTCTTC	TRBV24-1	TRBJ2-1	-	many
CASSLQQGNGYTF	TGTGCCAGCAGTTTACAACAGGGGAACGGCTACACCTTC	TRBV27	TRBJ1-2	TRBD1	few
CASRLPGQGVYEQYF	TGTGCCAGCAGATTACCGGGACAGGGGGTCTACGAGCAGTACTTC	TRBV6-2/TRBV6-3	TRBJ2-7	TRBD1	many
CASRLRLATQETQYF	TGCGCCAGCAGACTCAGACTAGCGACCCAAGAGACCCAGTACTTC	TRBV4-1	TRBJ2-5	TRBD2	-
CASSSQGALYGYTF	TGTGCCAGCAGTTCTCAGGGGGCTCTGTATGGCTACACCTTC	TRBV28	TRBJ1-2	TRBD1	many
CASSQGISNRIATYEQYF	TGCGCCAGCAGCCAAGGTATTAGCAACAGGATCGCTACCTACGAGCAGTACTTC	TRBV4-1	TRBJ2-7	-	-
CASSSYGELFF	TGTGCCAGCAGCTCCTACGGGGAGCTGTTTTTT	TRBV7-9	TRBJ2-2	-	-
CSGRDSGSYEQYF	TGCAGCGGCCGCGACAGTGGCTCCTACGAGCAGTACTTC	TRBV29-1	TRBJ2-7	-	many
CASSSTTGSTDTQYF	TGTGCCAGCAGCTCAACGACAGGGAGCACAGATACGCAGTATTTT	TRBV7-2	TRBJ2-3	TRBD1	-
CASTTNSDTQYF	TGTGCCAGTACCACCAACTCAGATACGCAGTATTTT	TRBV19	TRBJ2-3	-	few
CASSQGLGVDEQYF	TGTGCCAGCAGCCAAGGCCTGGGGGTTGACGAGCAGTACTTC	TRBV7-8	TRBJ2-7	-	few
CASSHGTYNEQFF	TGTGCCAGCTCACATGGGACCTACAATGAGCAGTTCTTC	TRBV18	TRBJ2-1	-	few
CASSVGGISGANVLTF	TGTGCCAGCAGTGTAGGGGGAATCTCTGGGGCCAACGTCCTGACTTTC	TRBV6-1	TRBJ2-6	-	many
CAWSQSTSSAFF	TGTGCCTGGAGTCAGTCTACGAGTAGCGCTTTCTTT	TRBV30	TRBJ1-1	-	many
CASSNTGPDTQYF	TGTGCCAGCAGCAACACAGGCCCAGATACGCAGTATTTT	TRBV7-3	TRBJ2-3	-	few
CASSPPGAGVYNEQFF	TGCGCCAGCAGCCCTCCGGGGGCGGGAGTCTACAATGAGCAGTTCTTC	TRBV5-1	TRBJ2-1	-	many
CAGSLAGGTLYEQYF	TGTGCCGGCAGTTTAGCGGGAGGGACTCTCTACGAGCAGTACTTC	TRBV2	TRBJ2-7	TRBD2	-
CASSLSPGLADDEQYF	TGTGCCAGCAGCCTGAGCCCGGGACTAGCAGACGACGAGCAGTACTTC	TRBV7-2	TRBJ2-7	TRBD2	few